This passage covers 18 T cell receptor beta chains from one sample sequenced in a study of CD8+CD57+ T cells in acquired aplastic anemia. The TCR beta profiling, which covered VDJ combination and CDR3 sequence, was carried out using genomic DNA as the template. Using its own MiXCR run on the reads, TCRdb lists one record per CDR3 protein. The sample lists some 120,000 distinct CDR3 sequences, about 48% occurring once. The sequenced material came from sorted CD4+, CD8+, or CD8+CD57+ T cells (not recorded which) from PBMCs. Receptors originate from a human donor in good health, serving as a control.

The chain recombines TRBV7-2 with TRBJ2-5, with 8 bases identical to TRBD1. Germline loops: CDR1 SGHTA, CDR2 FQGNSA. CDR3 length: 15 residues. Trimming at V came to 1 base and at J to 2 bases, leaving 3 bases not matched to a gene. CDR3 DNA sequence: TGTGCCAGCAGCTTAGTCGGGACAGGTCAAGAGACCCAGTACTTC. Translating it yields CASSLVGTGQETQYF.

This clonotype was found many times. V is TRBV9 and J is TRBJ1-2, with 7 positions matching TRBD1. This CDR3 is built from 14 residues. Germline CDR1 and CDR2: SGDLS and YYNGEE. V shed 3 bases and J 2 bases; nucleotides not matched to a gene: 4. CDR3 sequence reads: CASSGQGRNYGYTF. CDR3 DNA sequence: TGTGCCAGCAGCGGACAGGGACGAAACTATGGCTACACCTTC.

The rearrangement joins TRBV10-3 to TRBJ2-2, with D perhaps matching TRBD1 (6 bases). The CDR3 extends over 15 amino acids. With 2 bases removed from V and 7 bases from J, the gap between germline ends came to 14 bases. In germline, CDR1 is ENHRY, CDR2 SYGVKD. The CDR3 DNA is TGTGCCATCAGTGAGAGGCAGGGGCAAAGCGGGGAGCTGTTTTTT. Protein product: CAISERQGQSGELFF.

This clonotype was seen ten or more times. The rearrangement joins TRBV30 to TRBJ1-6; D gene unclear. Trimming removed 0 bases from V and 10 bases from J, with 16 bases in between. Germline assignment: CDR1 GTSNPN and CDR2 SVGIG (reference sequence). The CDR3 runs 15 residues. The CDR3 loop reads CAWSVSREGRSPLHF. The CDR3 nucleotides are TGTGCCTGGAGTGTATCCCGCGAGGGTCGCTCACCCCTCCACTTT.

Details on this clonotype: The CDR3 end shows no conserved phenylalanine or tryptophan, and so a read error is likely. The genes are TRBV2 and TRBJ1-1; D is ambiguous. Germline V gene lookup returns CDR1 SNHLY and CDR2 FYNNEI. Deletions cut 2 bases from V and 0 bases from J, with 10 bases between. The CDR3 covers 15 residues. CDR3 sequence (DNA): TGTGCCAGCAGTGAAAGTCGGGGAGTGAACACTGAAGCTTTCTCT. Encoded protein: CASSESRGVNTEAFS.

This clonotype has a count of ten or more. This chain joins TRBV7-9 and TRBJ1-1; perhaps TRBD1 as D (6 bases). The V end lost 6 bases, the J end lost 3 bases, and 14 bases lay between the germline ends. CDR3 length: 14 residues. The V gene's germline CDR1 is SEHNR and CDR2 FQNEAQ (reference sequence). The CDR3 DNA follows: TGTGCCAGCAGACAAAGATCAGGGGACACTGAAGCTTTCTTT. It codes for CASRQRSGDTEAFF.

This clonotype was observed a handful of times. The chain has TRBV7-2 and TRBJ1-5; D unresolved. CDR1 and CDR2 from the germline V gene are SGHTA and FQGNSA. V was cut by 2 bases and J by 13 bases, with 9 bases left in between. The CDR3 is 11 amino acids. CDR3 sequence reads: CASSLSRMQHF. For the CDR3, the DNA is TGTGCCAGCAGCTTATCTAGGATGCAGCATTTT.

The CDR3 reads CATSDTRSSYNEQFF. As DNA, the CDR3 is TGTGCCACCAGTGATACCCGTAGCTCCTACAATGAGCAGTTCTTC. The rearrangement links TRBV24-1 to TRBJ2-1; D gene ambiguous. V gave up 3 bases and J gave up 0 bases, with 8 bases separating them. The CDR3 is 15 residues long. The germline CDR1 and CDR2 sequences are KGHDR and SFDVKD.

Here the CDR3 reads CATSRAGQGRSYEQYF. The CDR3 nucleotides are TGTGCCACCAGCAGGGCCGGACAGGGGCGCTCCTACGAGCAGTACTTC. The chain carries TRBV15 and TRBJ2-7; 9 bases are a match to TRBD1. V gave up 3 bases and J gave up 0 bases; unmatched junction bases: 6. Per germline, CDR1 LNHNV and CDR2 YYDKDF (reference sequence). This CDR3 is built from 16 residues.

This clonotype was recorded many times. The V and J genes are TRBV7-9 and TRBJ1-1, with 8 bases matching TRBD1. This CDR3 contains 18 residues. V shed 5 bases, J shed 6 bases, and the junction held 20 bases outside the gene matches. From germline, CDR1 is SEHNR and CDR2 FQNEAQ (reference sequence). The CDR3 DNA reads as TGTGCCAGCAGCACAGCATCAAGGACAGGGAGGAGCAGGGCTGAAGCTTTCTTT. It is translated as CASSTASRTGRSRAEAFF.

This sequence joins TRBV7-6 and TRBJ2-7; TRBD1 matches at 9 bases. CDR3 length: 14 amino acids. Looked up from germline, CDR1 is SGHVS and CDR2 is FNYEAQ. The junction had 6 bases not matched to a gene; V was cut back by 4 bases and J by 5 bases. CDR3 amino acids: CASSSGDRVNEQYF. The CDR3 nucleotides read TGTGCCAGCAGCTCGGGGGACAGGGTAAACGAGCAGTACTTC.

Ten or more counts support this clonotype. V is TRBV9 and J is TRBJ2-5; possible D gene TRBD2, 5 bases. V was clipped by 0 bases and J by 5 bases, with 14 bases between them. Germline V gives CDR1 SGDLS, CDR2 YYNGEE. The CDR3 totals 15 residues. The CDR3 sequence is CASSVEGRTGETQYF. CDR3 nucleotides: TGTGCCAGCAGCGTAGAGGGCAGGACTGGGGAGACCCAGTACTTC.

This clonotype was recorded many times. The CDR3 DNA is TGCAGTGCCCGTACGGGGTCCACCGGGGAGCTGTTTTTT. Translated: CSARTGSTGELFF. This chain links TRBV20-1 with TRBJ2-2, with TRBD2 as a possible D gene (5 bases). Between the trimmed V and J ends, which lost 6 bases and 4 bases, there was a span of 12 bases. This CDR3 contains 13 residues. The germline V gene has CDR1 DFQATT and CDR2 SNEGSKA (reference sequence).

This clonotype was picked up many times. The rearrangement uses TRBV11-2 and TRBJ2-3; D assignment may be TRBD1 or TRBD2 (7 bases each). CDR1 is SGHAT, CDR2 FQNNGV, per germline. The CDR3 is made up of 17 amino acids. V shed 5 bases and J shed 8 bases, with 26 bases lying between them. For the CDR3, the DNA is TGTGCCAGCAGCCCAAAGGGGGGGGCAGGGGGATTGGGTACGCAGTATTTT. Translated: CASSPKGGAGGLGTQYF. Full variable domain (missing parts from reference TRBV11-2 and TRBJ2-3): EAGVAQSPRYKIIEKRQSVAFWCNPISGHATLYWYQQILGQGPKLLIQFQNNGVVDDSQLPKDRFSAERLKGVDSTLKIQPAKLEDSAVYLCASSPKGGAGGLGTQYFGPGTRLTVL.

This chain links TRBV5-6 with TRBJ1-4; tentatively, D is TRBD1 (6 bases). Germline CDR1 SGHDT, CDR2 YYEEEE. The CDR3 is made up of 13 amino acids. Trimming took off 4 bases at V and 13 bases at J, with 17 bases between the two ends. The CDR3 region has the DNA TGTGCCAGCAGCCCCCGGGGGCCCGGGCGACTGTTTTTT. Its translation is CASSPRGPGRLFF.

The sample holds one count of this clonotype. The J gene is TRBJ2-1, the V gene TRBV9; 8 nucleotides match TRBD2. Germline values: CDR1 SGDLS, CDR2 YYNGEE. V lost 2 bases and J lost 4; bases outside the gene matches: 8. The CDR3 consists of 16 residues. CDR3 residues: CASSVTSGGPYNEQFF. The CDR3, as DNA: TGTGCCAGCAGCGTTACGAGCGGGGGACCTTACAATGAGCAGTTCTTC.

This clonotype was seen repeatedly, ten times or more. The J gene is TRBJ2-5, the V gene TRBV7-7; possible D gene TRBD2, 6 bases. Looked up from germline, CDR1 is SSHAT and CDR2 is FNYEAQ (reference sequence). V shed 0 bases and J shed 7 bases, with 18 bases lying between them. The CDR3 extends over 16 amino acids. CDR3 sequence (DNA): TGTGCCAGCAGCTTAGCCGTGGGACTCCTCCCCGGGACCCAGTACTTC. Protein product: CASSLAVGLLPGTQYF.

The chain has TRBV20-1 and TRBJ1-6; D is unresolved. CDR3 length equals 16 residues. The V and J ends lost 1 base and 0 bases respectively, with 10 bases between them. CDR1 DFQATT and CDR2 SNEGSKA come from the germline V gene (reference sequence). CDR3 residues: CSARVSSDSYNSPLHF. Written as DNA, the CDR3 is TGCAGTGCTAGAGTATCCTCCGACTCCTATAATTCACCCCTCCACTTT.